A selection of T cell receptor beta chains follows, all from one sample in a study of CD8 T cells in Susac syndrome. TCRdb called the immunoSEQ multiplex PCR reads again in MiXCR, with one record for every CDR3 protein. The sample holds approximately 180,000 distinct CDR3 sequences, more than 90% seen once. Sequenced: CD4+ T cells from PBMCs. These receptor sequences come from a human donor with multiple sclerosis. Each CDR3 is given with its conserved first and last residue. The order of the fields is CDR3 length, J gene, clone size, V gene, D gene, CDR3 DNA, CDR3 protein. D genes are given only for firm matches. Not every row has a clone size; where given, it reads once, few, many or a size class.

15,TRBJ2-3,.,TRBV29-1,.,TGCAGCGTTGGGAACGTCCGGGACAACACAGATACGCAGTATTTT,CSVGNVRDNTDTQYF
13,TRBJ1-1,.,TRBV6-2/TRBV6-3,.,TGTGCCAGCAGTTTTTCCAGGGACACTGAAGCTTTCTTT,CASSFSRDTEAFF
15,TRBJ1-2,.,TRBV6-5,TRBD1,TGTGCCAGCAGTTACGAGGGGGCGCCCCTCTATGGCTACACCTTC,CASSYEGAPLYGYTF
14,TRBJ1-4,.,TRBV15,.,TGTGCCACCAGCAGCCGGTTGGTCGGGGAAAAACTGTTTTTT,CATSSRLVGEKLFF
14,TRBJ1-2,.,TRBV5-5,TRBD1,TGTGCCAGCAGCTCGACAGGGGGCCCGGGCGGCTACACCTTC,CASSSTGGPGGYTF
15,TRBJ2-3,.,TRBV20-1,.,TGCAGTGCTAAGGCCCCAACCGACAACACAGATACGCAGTATTTT,CSAKAPTDNTDTQYF
16,TRBJ2-3,.,TRBV4-2,.,TGTGCCAGCAGTCGCGAGGGCGGGGGCCCGGGAGATACGCAGTATTTT,CASSREGGGPGDTQYF
15,TRBJ2-3,.,TRBV18,.,TGTGCCAGCTCACCAGGCCCCCCGGTCACAGATACGCAGTATTTT,CASSPGPPVTDTQYF
14,TRBJ2-5,.,TRBV20-1,TRBD2,TGCAGTGCCCTAGATGAGATGGGGGGGGAGACCCAGTACTTC,CSALDEMGGETQYF
16,TRBJ2-7,.,TRBV28,TRBD1,TGTGCCAGCAGTGGGACAGGGGGCCCTCATATCTACGAGCAGTACTTC,CASSGTGGPHIYEQYF
14,TRBJ2-7,.,TRBV5-1,.,TGCGCCACCTCGCCCTCACAGAGCTCCTACGAGCAGTACTTC,CATSPSQSSYEQYF
14,TRBJ1-2,.,TRBV6-6,.,TGTGCCAGCAGTTACGCCCAGGTTGCGTCTGGCTACACCTTC,CASSYAQVASGYTF
16,TRBJ2-7,.,TRBV6-2/TRBV6-3,TRBD2,TGTGCCAGCAGTTACTCGGCTAGCGGGGGCTATCAATCTTCGTACTTC,CASSYSASGGYQSSYF
16,TRBJ1-1,.,TRBV27,.,TGTGCCAGCAGTTTAAAGAGGGGGGCGACGAACACTGAAGCTTTCTTT,CASSLKRGATNTEAFF
16,TRBJ2-1,.,TRBV20-1,.,TGCAGTGCACAGGGGAGGGTTGGAAGCTCCTACAATGAGCAGTTCTTC,CSAQGRVGSSYNEQFF
17,TRBJ2-7,.,TRBV5-4,TRBD2,TGTGCCAGCAGCCGCCCCCCTAGCGGGGGGCACTCCTACGAGCAGTACTTC,CASSRPPSGGHSYEQYF
15,TRBJ2-3,.,TRBV4-3,.,TGCGCCAGCAGCCGCAGAGCACCGGGCACAGATACGCAGTATTTT,CASSRRAPGTDTQYF
14,TRBJ1-2,.,TRBV4-3,.,TGCGCCAGCAGCCAAGATTCCCAGACCTATGGCTACACCTTC,CASSQDSQTYGYTF
15,TRBJ1-2,.,TRBV20-1,.,TGCAGTGCTAGAGATCGAGTCACGGGGGGCTATGGCTACACCTTC,CSARDRVTGGYGYTF
17,TRBJ2-7,.,TRBV24-1,.,TGTGCCACCAGTGGGCAATCCACAAGTTCGGGGACCTACGAGCAGTACTTC,CATSGQSTSSGTYEQYF
16,TRBJ2-3,.,TRBV9,TRBD2,TGTGCCAGCAGCGTAGTTGGCGGGAGTAACACAGATACGCAGTATTTT,CASSVVGGSNTDTQYF
15,TRBJ2-5,.,TRBV30,.,TGTGCCTGGGCTGGCCTCCGGGAATCGGGAGAGACCCAGTACTTC,CAWAGLRESGETQYF
14,TRBJ2-7,.,TRBV2,TRBD1,TGTGCCAGCGCACGGGACAGGGGTTCCTACGAGCAGTACTTC,CASARDRGSYEQYF
12,TRBJ1-1,.,TRBV30,TRBD1,TGTGCCTGGACCGACAGGGACACTGAAGCTTTCTTT,CAWTDRDTEAFF
14,TRBJ2-7,.,TRBV14,.,TGTGCCAGCAGCCAAGATCAGGGATACTACGAGCAGTACTTC,CASSQDQGYYEQYF
17,TRBJ2-1,.,TRBV27,TRBD1,TGTGCCAGCAGGGCCACCGCAATAAACAGGGGGCTCAATGAGCAGTTCTTC,CASRATAINRGLNEQFF
16,TRBJ1-3,.,TRBV6-5,.,TGTGCCAGCAGTTTCGGACAGCCCGACTCTGGAAACACCATATATTTT,CASSFGQPDSGNTIYF
12,TRBJ2-1,.,TRBV13,.,TGTGCCAGCAGCTTAGGGTGGGGGGCGCAGTTCTTC,CASSLGWGAQFF
12,TRBJ1-2,.,TRBV12-1,.,TGTGCCAGCAGCTTTCAGAGTAATGGCTACACCTTC,CASSFQSNGYTF
13,TRBJ1-2,.,TRBV5-1,.,TGTGCCAGCAGCTTAGGTCAGGGAGATGGCTACACCTTC,CASSLGQGDGYTF
15,TRBJ2-7,once,TRBV2,.,TGTGCCAGCAGTGAACCGGGATTTAGCTCCTACGAGCAGTACTTC,CASSEPGFSSYEQYF
15,TRBJ2-1,.,TRBV3-1,TRBD2,TGTGCCAGCAGCTTTAGCGGGGGTACCTACAATGAGCAGTTCTTC,CASSFSGGTYNEQFF
10,TRBJ1-1,.,TRBV20-1,.,TGCAGTGCTAGGAAGGATGAAGCTTTCTTT,CSARKDEAFF
13,TRBJ2-5,once,TRBV20-1,.,TGCAGTGCTAGGGTGCTAGCGATGGAGACCCAGTACTTC,CSARVLAMETQYF
15,TRBJ2-7,.,TRBV20-1,TRBD2,TGCAGTGCCAGGACTAGCGGGGACATCGGGGACGAGCAGTACTTC,CSARTSGDIGDEQYF
13,TRBJ1-2,.,TRBV19,.,TGTGCCAGTAGTGTCCAGAGCTACTATGGCTACACCTTC,CASSVQSYYGYTF
16,TRBJ2-2,.,TRBV29-1,TRBD2,TGCAGCGACGGGACTAGCGGGGGCCAGAACACCGGGGAGCTGTTTTTT,CSDGTSGGQNTGELFF
16,TRBJ2-1,.,TRBV9,.,TGTGCCAGCAGCGTAGCTACCCGGCCGCAATACAATGAGCAGTTCTTC,CASSVATRPQYNEQFF
16,TRBJ2-3,.,TRBV4-2,.,TGTGCCAGCAGCCAAGAGAGGGGGGGCAGGCCAGATACGCAGTATTTT,CASSQERGGRPDTQYF
13,TRBJ1-6,.,TRBV29-1,.,TGCAGCGTTCTCGTGGGACGGAATTCACCCCTCCACTTT,CSVLVGRNSPLHF
12,TRBJ2-7,once,TRBV30,.,TGTGCCTGTCGGGCAGGGGATTTAGGGCAGTACTTC,CACRAGDLGQYF
15,TRBJ1-1,once,TRBV5-8,.,TGTGCCAGCAGCCCAACGCCGGGGCCGAACACTGAAGCTTTCTTT,CASSPTPGPNTEAFF
14,TRBJ2-2,.,TRBV5-1,.,TGCGCCAGCAGCTTGATGGCGAACACCGGGGAGCTGTTTTTT,CASSLMANTGELFF
16,TRBJ2-1,.,TRBV16,.,TGTGCCAGCAGCCAATTAAGAGAGGGCGTAAACAATGAGCAGTTCTTC,CASSQLREGVNNEQFF
15,TRBJ2-1,.,TRBV5-4,.,TGTGCCAGCAGCTTGGAGAGCGGCTCCTACAATGAGCAGTTCTTC,CASSLESGSYNEQFF
14,TRBJ2-5,.,TRBV7-2,TRBD1,TGTGCCAGCAGCCTACAGGGGTGGCAAGAGACCCAGTACTTC,CASSLQGWQETQYF
14,TRBJ1-6,.,TRBV7-9,.,TGTGCCAGCAGCCCATCCGGGCGGACTTCACCCCTCCACTTT,CASSPSGRTSPLHF
11,TRBJ2-7,.,TRBV5-4,.,TGTGCCAGCAGCAAGCAGGGCGAGCAGTACTTC,CASSKQGEQYF
16,TRBJ1-1,once,TRBV18,.,TGTGCCAGCTCACCACTGACTACGGCTCTGAACACTGAAGCTTTCTTT,CASSPLTTALNTEAFF
14,TRBJ2-3,.,TRBV20-1,TRBD1,TGCAGTGCGAAGTGGGGGACAGGGGTAGATACGCAGTATTTT,CSAKWGTGVDTQYF
16,TRBJ2-7,.,TRBV11-2,.,TGTGCCAGCAGCTCCAGTACAGGGCCAGGGTCCTACGAGCAGTACTTC,CASSSSTGPGSYEQYF
13,TRBJ2-1,.,TRBV3-1,.,TGTGCCAGCAGCCTAAAGCAGGGCGGGGAGCAGTTCTTC,CASSLKQGGEQFF